This TCR beta chain was recovered during a study of T cell changes during pregnancy in multiple sclerosis. The CDR3 is made up of 20 amino acids. CDR1 MNHNS and CDR2 SASEGT come from the germline V gene. The V and J ends lost 2 bases and 2 bases, in that order; junction bases with no gene match: 13. The protocol was immunoSEQ multiplex PCR, while the TCRdb copy is restricted to in-frame clones and leaves out a portion. The sample has 45,000 to 70,000 clones, around 93% seen once. The sample consisted of CD4+ T cells from peripheral blood mononuclear cells, taken after pregnancy. This TCR came from a female donor in good health, enrolled as a control in a pregnancy study. V and J are TRBV6-1 and TRBJ2-2; 11 bases are a match to TRBD2. The CDR3 region is CASSERGSATSGANTGELFF. For the CDR3, the DNA is TGTGCCAGCAGTGAAAGGGGAAGCGCGACTAGCGGGGCAAACACCGGGGAGCTGTTTTTT.